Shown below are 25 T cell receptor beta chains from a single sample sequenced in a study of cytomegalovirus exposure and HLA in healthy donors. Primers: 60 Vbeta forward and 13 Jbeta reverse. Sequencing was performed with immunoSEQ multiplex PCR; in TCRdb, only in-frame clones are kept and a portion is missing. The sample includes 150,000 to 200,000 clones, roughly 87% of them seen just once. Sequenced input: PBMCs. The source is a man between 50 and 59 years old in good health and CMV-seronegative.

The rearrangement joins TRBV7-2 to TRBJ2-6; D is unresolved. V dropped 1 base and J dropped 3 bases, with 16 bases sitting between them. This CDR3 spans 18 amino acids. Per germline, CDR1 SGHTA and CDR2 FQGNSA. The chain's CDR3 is CASSLVSGPSGGANVLTF. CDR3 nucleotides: TGTGCCAGCAGCTTAGTGTCAGGTCCTTCCGGTGGGGCCAACGTCCTGACTTTC. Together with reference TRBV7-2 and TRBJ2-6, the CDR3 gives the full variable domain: GAGVSQSPSNKVTEKGKDVELRCDPISGHTALYWYRQSLGQGLEFLIYFQGNSAPDKSGLPSDRFSAERTGGSVSTLTIQRTQQEDSAVYLCASSLVSGPSGGANVLTFGAGSRLTVL.

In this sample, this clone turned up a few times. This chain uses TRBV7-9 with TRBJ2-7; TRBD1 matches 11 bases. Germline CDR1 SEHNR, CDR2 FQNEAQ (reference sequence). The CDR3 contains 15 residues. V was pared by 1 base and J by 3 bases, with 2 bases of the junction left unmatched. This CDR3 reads CASSLVGTGGYEQYF. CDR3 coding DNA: TGTGCCAGCAGCTTAGTGGGGACAGGGGGCTACGAGCAGTACTTC.

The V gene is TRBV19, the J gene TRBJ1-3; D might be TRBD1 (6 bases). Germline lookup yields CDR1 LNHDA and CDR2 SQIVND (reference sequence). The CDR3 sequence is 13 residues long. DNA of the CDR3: TGTGCTTCCCCAGGGGACGAAGGAAACACCATATATTTT. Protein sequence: CASPGDEGNTIYF.

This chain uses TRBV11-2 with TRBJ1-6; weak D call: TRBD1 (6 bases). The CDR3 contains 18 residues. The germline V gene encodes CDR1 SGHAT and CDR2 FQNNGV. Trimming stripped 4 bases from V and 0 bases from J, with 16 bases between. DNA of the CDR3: TGTGCCAGCAGCTCCGGTCGGACAGCTTTCTCCTATAATTCACCCCTCCACTTT. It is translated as CASSSGRTAFSYNSPLHF.

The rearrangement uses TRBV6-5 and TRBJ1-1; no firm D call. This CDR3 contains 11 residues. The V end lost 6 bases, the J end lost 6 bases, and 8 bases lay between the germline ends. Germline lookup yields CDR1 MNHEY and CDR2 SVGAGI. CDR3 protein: CASRLISEAFF. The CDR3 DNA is TGTGCCAGCAGACTAATTTCTGAAGCTTTCTTT.

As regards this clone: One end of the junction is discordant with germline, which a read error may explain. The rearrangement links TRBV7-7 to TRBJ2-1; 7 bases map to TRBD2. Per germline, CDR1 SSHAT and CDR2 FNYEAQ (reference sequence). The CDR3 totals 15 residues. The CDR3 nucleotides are TGTGCTAGCAGCGAAAGACTAGCAACCTACAATGAGCAGTTCTTC. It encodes CASSERLATYNEQFF.

CDR3: CASSLGLWSNQPQHF. For the CDR3, the DNA is TGTGCCAGCAGTTTAGGCCTATGGAGTAATCAGCCCCAGCATTTT. The chain is built from TRBV6-5 and TRBJ1-5; D not certain. Per the germline V gene, CDR1 is MNHEY and CDR2 is SVGAGI. The CDR3 contains 15 residues. V lost 4 bases and J lost 4, with 14 bases in between.

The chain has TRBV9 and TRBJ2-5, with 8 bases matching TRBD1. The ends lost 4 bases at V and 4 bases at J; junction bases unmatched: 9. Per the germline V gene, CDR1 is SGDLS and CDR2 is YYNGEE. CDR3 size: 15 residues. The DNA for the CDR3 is TGTGCCAGCAGCCCCCGACAGGGGAACGGAGAGACCCAGTACTTC. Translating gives CASSPRQGNGETQYF.

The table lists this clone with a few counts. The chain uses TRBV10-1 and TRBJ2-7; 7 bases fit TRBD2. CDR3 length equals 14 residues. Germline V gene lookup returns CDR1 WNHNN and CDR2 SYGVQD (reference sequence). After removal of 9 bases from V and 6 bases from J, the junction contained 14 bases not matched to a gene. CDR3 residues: CASQRGMNSLEQYF. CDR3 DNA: TGCGCCAGTCAGCGGGGAATGAACTCCCTCGAGCAGTACTTC.

The CDR3 here is CASSPPRGSGGPTRGELFF. The CDR3 coding sequence is TGTGCCAGCAGCCCGCCCCGGGGTAGCGGGGGTCCGACCCGCGGGGAGCTGTTTTTT. The V gene is TRBV7-3, the J gene TRBJ2-2; TRBD2 matches 9 bases. V lost 5 bases, J lost 7 bases, and 20 bases stayed unmatched. The length of the CDR3 is 19 residues. Germline-derived CDR1 and CDR2 are SGHTA and FQGTGA.

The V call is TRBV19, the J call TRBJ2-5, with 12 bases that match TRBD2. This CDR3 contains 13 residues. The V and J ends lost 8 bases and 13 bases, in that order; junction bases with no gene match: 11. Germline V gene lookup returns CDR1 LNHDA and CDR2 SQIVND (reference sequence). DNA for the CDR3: TGTGCCAGTTCTAGCGGGGGGGCCTCCCTCTCGTACTTC. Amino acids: CASSSGGASLSYF.

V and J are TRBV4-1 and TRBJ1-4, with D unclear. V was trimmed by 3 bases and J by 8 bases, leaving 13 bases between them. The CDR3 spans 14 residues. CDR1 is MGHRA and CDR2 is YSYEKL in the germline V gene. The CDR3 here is CASSQSGSGEKLFF. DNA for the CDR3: TGCGCCAGCAGCCAGTCGGGGTCGGGGGAAAAACTGTTTTTT.

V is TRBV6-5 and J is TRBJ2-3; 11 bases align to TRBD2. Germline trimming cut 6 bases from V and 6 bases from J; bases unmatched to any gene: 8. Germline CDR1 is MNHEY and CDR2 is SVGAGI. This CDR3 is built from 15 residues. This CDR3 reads CASSPGLAGLDTQYF. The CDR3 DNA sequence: TGTGCCAGCAGCCCCGGACTAGCGGGTCTGGATACGCAGTATTTT.

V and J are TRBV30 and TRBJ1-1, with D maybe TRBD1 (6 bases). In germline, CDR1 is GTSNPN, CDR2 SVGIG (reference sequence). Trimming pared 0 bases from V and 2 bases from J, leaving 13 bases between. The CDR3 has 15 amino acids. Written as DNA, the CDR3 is TGTGCCTGGAGTGTAAAAATGGGGGCCAACACTGAAGCTTTCTTT. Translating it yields CAWSVKMGANTEAFF.

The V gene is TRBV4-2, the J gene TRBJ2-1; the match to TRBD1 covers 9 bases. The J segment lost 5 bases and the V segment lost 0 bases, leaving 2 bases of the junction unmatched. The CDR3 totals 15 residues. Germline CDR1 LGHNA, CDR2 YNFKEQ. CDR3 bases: TGTGCCAGCAGCCAAGAGGACAGGGGCCACAATGAGCAGTTCTTC. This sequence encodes CASSQEDRGHNEQFF.

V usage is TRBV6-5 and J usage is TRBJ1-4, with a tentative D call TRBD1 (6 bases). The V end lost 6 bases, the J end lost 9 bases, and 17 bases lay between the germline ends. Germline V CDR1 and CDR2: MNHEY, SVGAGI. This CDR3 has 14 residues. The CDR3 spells CASRPRAGAKKLFF. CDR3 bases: TGTGCCAGCAGACCTCGTGCGGGGGCGAAAAAACTGTTTTTT.

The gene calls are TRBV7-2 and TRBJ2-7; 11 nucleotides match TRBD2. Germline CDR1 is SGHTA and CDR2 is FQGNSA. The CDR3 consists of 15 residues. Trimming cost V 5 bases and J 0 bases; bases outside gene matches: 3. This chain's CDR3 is CASSPGLAASYEQYF. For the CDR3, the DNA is TGTGCCAGCAGCCCGGGACTAGCGGCCTCCTACGAGCAGTACTTC.

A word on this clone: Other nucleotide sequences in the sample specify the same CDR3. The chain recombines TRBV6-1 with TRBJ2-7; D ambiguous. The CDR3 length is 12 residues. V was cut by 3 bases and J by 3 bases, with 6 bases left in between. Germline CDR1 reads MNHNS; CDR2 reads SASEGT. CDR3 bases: TGTGCCAGCAGTGAGTTCATCTACGAGCAGTACTTC. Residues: CASSEFIYEQYF.

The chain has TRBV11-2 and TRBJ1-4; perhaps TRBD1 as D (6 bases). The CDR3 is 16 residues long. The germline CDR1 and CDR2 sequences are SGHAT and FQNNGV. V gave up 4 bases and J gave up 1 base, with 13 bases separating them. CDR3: CASSSGPRGTNEKLFF. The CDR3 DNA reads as TGTGCCAGCAGCTCCGGGCCCAGGGGAACTAATGAAAAACTGTTTTTT.

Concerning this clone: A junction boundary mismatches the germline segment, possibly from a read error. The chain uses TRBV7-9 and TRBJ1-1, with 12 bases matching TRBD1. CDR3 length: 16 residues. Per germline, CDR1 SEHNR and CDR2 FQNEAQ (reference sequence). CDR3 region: CSSSAGTGGMNTEAFF. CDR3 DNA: TGTTCCAGCAGCGCCGGGACAGGGGGCATGAACACTGAAGCTTTCTTT.

DNA for the CDR3: TGTGCCAGCAGCTTAACAGGGGGCGGCGATGCGCAGTATTTT. Translation gives CASSLTGGGDAQYF. The chain has TRBV11-2 and TRBJ2-3; 9 bases are shared with TRBD1. The J segment lost 10 bases and the V segment lost 2 bases, leaving 7 bases of the junction unmatched. The length of the CDR3 is 14 residues. Germline lookup yields CDR1 SGHAT and CDR2 FQNNGV.

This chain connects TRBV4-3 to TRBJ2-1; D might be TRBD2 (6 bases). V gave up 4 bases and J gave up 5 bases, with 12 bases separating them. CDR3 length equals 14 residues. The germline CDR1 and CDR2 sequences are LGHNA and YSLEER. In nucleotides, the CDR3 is TGCGCCAGCAGCCGACTAGGGTGGGACAATGAGCAGTTCTTC. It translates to CASSRLGWDNEQFF.

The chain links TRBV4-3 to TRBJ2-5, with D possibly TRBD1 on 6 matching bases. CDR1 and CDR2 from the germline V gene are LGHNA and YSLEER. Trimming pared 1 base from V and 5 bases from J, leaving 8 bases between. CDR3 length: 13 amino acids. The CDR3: CASSQGGRETQYF. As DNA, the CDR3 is TGCGCCAGCAGCCAAGGGGGGCGGGAGACCCAGTACTTC.

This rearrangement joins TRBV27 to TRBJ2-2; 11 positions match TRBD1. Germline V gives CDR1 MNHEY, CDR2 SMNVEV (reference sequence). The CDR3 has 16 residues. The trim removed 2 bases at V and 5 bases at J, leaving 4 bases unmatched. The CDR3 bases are TGTGCCAGCAGTTTACCCGGGACAGGGGGAACCGGGGAGCTGTTTTTT. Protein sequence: CASSLPGTGGTGELFF.

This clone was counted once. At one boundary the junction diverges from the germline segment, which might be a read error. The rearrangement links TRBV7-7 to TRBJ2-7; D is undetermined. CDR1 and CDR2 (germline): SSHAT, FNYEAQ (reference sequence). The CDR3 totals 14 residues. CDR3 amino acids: CASSLEVTSYEQYF. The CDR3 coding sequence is TGTGCTAGCAGCTTAGAAGTAACAAGCTACGAGCAGTACTTC.